Shown below are 30 T cell receptor beta chains from a single sample sequenced in a study of CD4 T cell repertoires in COVID-19. Clones were read by immunoSEQ multiplex PCR, and TCRdb kept only the in-frame ones, dropping some. The sample carries some 71,000 clones, about four fifths recorded once. The material sequenced was CD4+ T cells from peripheral blood, taken after recovery from COVID-19. The receptors were sampled from a human donor who had COVID-19.

This chain uses TRBV6-5 with TRBJ2-6; D remains unclear. The V and J ends lost 6 bases and 11 bases respectively, with 14 bases between them. The CDR3 has 13 residues. CDR1 and CDR2 from the germline V gene are MNHEY and SVGAGI. The CDR3 spells CASRSSRVDVLTF. The CDR3 DNA reads as TGTGCCAGCAGATCAAGTCGAGTTGACGTCCTGACTTTC.

The chain recombines TRBV19 with TRBJ2-1, with D tentatively TRBD2 (7 bases). The length of the CDR3 is 18 residues. Germline loops: CDR1 LNHDA, CDR2 SQIVND (reference sequence). The V gene lost 0 bases and the J gene lost 5 bases, with 20 bases spanning the gap. DNA for the CDR3: TGTGCCAGTAGTATAGATCGAGAGGGGGGGAGGGTCGACAATGAGCAGTTCTTC. It yields the protein CASSIDREGGRVDNEQFF.

The chain joins TRBV19 to TRBJ2-2, with TRBD2 matching 7 bases. The CDR3 covers 17 residues. CDR1 is LNHDA, CDR2 SQIVND, per germline (reference sequence). V was clipped by 0 bases and J by 11 bases; unmatched bases: 15. The CDR3, as DNA: TGTGCCAGTAGTATAGAGGGGTCGGGAGGCATGAGAAGAGAGCTGTTTTTT. It yields the protein CASSIEGSGGMRRELFF.

This clone was seen only a few times. The chain combines TRBV28 with TRBJ1-5, with 7 bases lining up with TRBD1. The germline CDR1 and CDR2 sequences are MDHEN and SYDVKM. V dropped 3 bases and J dropped 0; count of bases not matched to a gene: 8. The CDR3 runs to 17 residues. CDR3 in DNA: TGTGCCAGCAGTTTTACAGGGGACCCGTATAGCAATCAGCCCCAGCATTTT. Translated, it gives CASSFTGDPYSNQPQHF.

This clone has a handful of counts. The CDR3 protein is CASSQLAGGLNGELFF. CDR3 coding DNA: TGCGCCAGCAGCCAGTTAGCGGGAGGCCTCAACGGGGAGCTGTTTTTT. The rearrangement joins TRBV5-1 to TRBJ2-2, with 10 nucleotides matching TRBD2. The trim removed 4 bases at V and 7 bases at J, leaving 10 bases unmatched. Germline CDR1 SGHRS, CDR2 YFSETQ. This CDR3 is built from 16 residues.

This clone showed up many times. The J gene is TRBJ1-1, the V gene TRBV29-1, with TRBD1 identical over 11 bases. V shed 6 bases, J shed 4 bases, and the junction held 1 base outside the gene matches. Germline values: CDR1 SQVTM, CDR2 ANQGSEA. The CDR3 is 12 residues long. CDR3 coding DNA: TGCAGCGTAGGGACAGGGGGCACTGAAGCTTTCTTT. Its translation is CSVGTGGTEAFF.

The chain couples TRBV20-1 to TRBJ2-1; D call uncertain. The CDR3 is 11 residues long. Germline loops: CDR1 DFQATT, CDR2 SNEGSKA (reference sequence). V lost 3 bases, J lost 5 bases, and 5 bases lay in between. The CDR3 DNA reads as TGCAGTGCTAGGCCACACAATGAGCAGTTCTTC. This gives the protein CSARPHNEQFF.

This clone has more than one count but fewer than ten. The chain uses TRBV7-3 and TRBJ2-2; 7 positions agree with TRBD1. Losses at the gene ends were 5 bases for V and 4 bases for J; bases not matched to a gene: 7. CDR1 and CDR2 from the germline V gene are SGHTA and FQGTGA. The CDR3 runs to 15 residues. CDR3 loop: CASSQLTGLTGELFF. The CDR3 bases are TGTGCCAGCAGCCAGCTGACAGGGCTCACCGGGGAGCTGTTTTTT.

The rearrangement joins TRBV5-1 to TRBJ2-2; 12 bases match TRBD2. The germline gives CDR1 SGHRS, CDR2 YFSETQ. Germline trimming cut 2 bases from V and 6 bases from J; bases unmatched to any gene: 11. This CDR3 spans 18 amino acids. The CDR3 here is CASSLGLAGGPLSGELFF. The CDR3 DNA sequence: TGCGCCAGCAGCTTAGGCCTAGCGGGAGGGCCATTATCCGGGGAGCTGTTTTTT.

The genes are TRBV6-1 and TRBJ2-7; 7 bases match TRBD1. Germline-derived CDR1 and CDR2 are MNHNS and SASEGT. V dropped 2 bases and J dropped 3; count of bases not matched to a gene: 4. There are 14 residues in the CDR3. CDR3 residues: CASSESGGNYEQYF. The CDR3 region has the DNA TGTGCCAGCAGTGAATCAGGGGGAAACTACGAGCAGTACTTC.

The chain recombines TRBV18 with TRBJ1-4, with TRBD1 as a possible D gene (6 bases). Trimming removed 5 bases from V and 5 bases from J, with 9 bases in between. CDR3 length: 13 amino acids. Germline-derived CDR1 and CDR2 are KGHSH and LQKENI. The CDR3 DNA follows: TGTGCCAGCTCAGGGGGCGACAATGAAAAACTGTTTTTT. Translation gives CASSGGDNEKLFF.

The genes are TRBV6-5 and TRBJ1-6; 9 bases line up with TRBD1. CDR1 MNHEY and CDR2 SVGAGI come from the germline V gene. The CDR3 is 15 residues long. Losses at the gene ends were 3 bases for V and 8 bases for J; bases not matched to a gene: 5. The CDR3 sequence is CASSYLRQGDSPLHF. In DNA form, the CDR3 reads TGTGCCAGCAGTTATCTCAGACAGGGGGATTCACCCCTCCACTTT.

The chain combines TRBV2 with TRBJ1-5; weak D call: TRBD1 (5 bases). The CDR3 sequence is 15 residues long. V shed 7 bases and J shed 4 bases, with 17 bases lying between them. CDR1 SNHLY and CDR2 FYNNEI come from the germline V gene. CDR3 sequence reads: CASTRSLGDNQPQHF. The CDR3 nucleotides read TGTGCCAGCACGAGGAGTCTAGGGGATAATCAGCCCCAGCATTTT.

The genes are TRBV7-3 and TRBJ1-1; D is ambiguous. Trimming shortened V by 9 bases and J by 1 base, and 9 bases separated the two germline ends. Germline values: CDR1 SGHTA, CDR2 FQGTGA. The CDR3 has 12 residues. CDR3 in amino acids: CASLTKNTEAFF. The DNA for the CDR3 is TGTGCCAGTCTGACTAAGAACACTGAAGCTTTCTTT.

This chain joins TRBV6-5 and TRBJ1-2; 9 bases agree with TRBD1. CDR3 length equals 16 residues. After removal of 2 bases from V and 2 bases from J, the junction contained 6 bases not matched to a gene. The germline CDR1 and CDR2 sequences are MNHEY and SVGAGI. The CDR3 loop reads CASSYPPGQGNYGYTF. The DNA of the CDR3 is TGTGCCAGCAGTTACCCACCGGGACAGGGAAACTATGGCTACACCTTC.

The chain joins TRBV5-1 to TRBJ2-5; TRBD1 matches at 10 bases. With V trimmed by 4 bases and J by 5 bases, 8 bases remained unmatched. The CDR3 loop spans 15 amino acids. In germline, CDR1 is SGHRS, CDR2 YFSETQ. In DNA, the CDR3 is TGCGCCAGCAGCGCGACAGGGGGCAAAGGGGAGACCCAGTACTTC. Protein: CASSATGGKGETQYF.

This clone was counted only a few times. This sequence joins TRBV6-1 and TRBJ1-5, with D maybe TRBD1 (6 bases). This CDR3 has 12 residues. Germline V gives CDR1 MNHNS, CDR2 SASEGT. V was cut by 8 bases and J by 7 bases, with 12 bases left in between. CDR3 region: CASGTGPQPQHF. CDR3 nucleotides: TGTGCCAGCGGCACAGGGCCCCAGCCCCAGCATTTT.

The chain has TRBV18 and TRBJ2-3, with D unclear. V was trimmed by 4 bases and J by 2 bases, leaving 1 base between them. This CDR3 comprises 11 residues. The V gene's germline CDR1 is KGHSH and CDR2 LQKENI. DNA of the CDR3: TGTGCCAGCTCACTCACAGATACGCAGTATTTT. Protein product: CASSLTDTQYF.

The V gene is TRBV12-5, the J gene TRBJ1-3; TRBD1 aligns across 7 bases. Per germline, CDR1 LGHNT and CDR2 FRNRAP. After removal of 6 bases from V and 8 bases from J, the junction contained 10 bases not matched to a gene. The CDR3 has 14 residues. DNA for the CDR3: TGTGCTAGTGGCCCGGAACAGGGGATGTACACCATATATTTT. This encodes CASGPEQGMYTIYF.

This clone was seen a single time. The rearrangement links TRBV2 to TRBJ2-5, with D perhaps assigned TRBD1 or TRBD2 (5 bases each). The V end lost 6 bases, the J end lost 1 base, and 9 bases lay between the germline ends. Germline V CDR1 and CDR2: SNHLY, FYNNEI. The CDR3 sequence is 13 residues long. CDR3 nucleotide sequence: TGTGCCAGCAGAAGGGACGTCCAAGAGACCCAGTACTTC. Protein product: CASRRDVQETQYF.

This chain links TRBV9 with TRBJ2-2, with 11 bases that match TRBD1. The CDR3 runs 16 residues. V lost 0 bases to trimming and J lost 6 bases; unmatched junction nucleotides: 4. Germline V gene sequence: CDR1 SGDLS, CDR2 YYNGEE. The CDR3 spells CASSVAAGQGAGELFF. The CDR3 nucleotides are TGTGCCAGCAGCGTAGCGGCGGGACAGGGGGCCGGGGAGCTGTTTTTT.

This clone has just one count. V and J are TRBV4-2 and TRBJ2-3; D is undetermined. V shed 0 bases and J shed 2 bases, with 9 bases lying between them. The CDR3 covers 15 residues. From germline, CDR1 is LGHNA and CDR2 YNFKEQ. Here the CDR3 DNA reads TGTGCCAGCAGCCAAGAAGGGCCCCCCACAGATACGCAGTATTTT. Translation gives CASSQEGPPTDTQYF.

The V and J genes are TRBV19 and TRBJ1-4, with D perhaps matching TRBD1 (5 bases). The germline V gene encodes CDR1 LNHDA and CDR2 SQIVND (reference sequence). The CDR3 contains 18 residues. Trimming cost V 5 bases and J 0 bases, with 19 bases left between them. In DNA form, the CDR3 reads TGTGCCAGTAGTCTCGGGCGACAGTGGGGGACAACTAATGAAAAACTGTTTTTT. Translation: CASSLGRQWGTTNEKLFF.

The rearrangement links TRBV27 to TRBJ1-3; 7 bases map to TRBD1. Trimming at V came to 9 bases and at J to 3 bases, leaving 5 bases not matched to a gene. CDR1 and CDR2 (germline): MNHEY, SMNVEV (reference sequence). This CDR3 spans 13 amino acids. The CDR3 DNA reads TGTGCCAGTTCCAGGACAGGTGGAAACACCATATATTTT. It yields the protein CASSRTGGNTIYF.

This chain connects TRBV7-9 to TRBJ1-1; D unclear. V lost 3 bases and J lost 6, with 8 bases in between. CDR3 size: 12 residues. Per germline, CDR1 SEHNR and CDR2 FQNEAQ (reference sequence). The CDR3 sequence is CASSLGYSEAFF. CDR3 nucleotide sequence: TGTGCCAGCAGCTTGGGTTACTCTGAAGCTTTCTTT.

This chain uses TRBV15 with TRBJ1-5; perhaps TRBD1 as D (6 bases). This CDR3 is 16 amino acids long. From germline, CDR1 is LNHNV and CDR2 YYDKDF (reference sequence). V lost 3 bases, J lost 0 bases, and 12 bases lay in between. The CDR3 spells CATSRDRVYSNQPQHF. CDR3 DNA sequence: TGTGCCACCAGCAGGGACAGAGTTTATAGCAATCAGCCCCAGCATTTT.

There are a few counts of this clone. The chain uses TRBV12-3 or TRBV12-4 and TRBJ2-7, with D perhaps TRBD1 (5 bases). This CDR3 has 13 amino acids. Trimming stripped 2 bases from V and 5 bases from J, with 10 bases between. CDR3 sequence (DNA): TGTGCCAGCAGTTTACAGGGTATGAACGAGCAGTACTTC. Its protein product is CASSLQGMNEQYF.

The J gene is TRBJ2-3, the V gene TRBV6-1; D may be TRBD1 or TRBD2 (5 bases each). V gave up 0 bases and J gave up 8 bases, with 15 bases separating them. The CDR3 is 15 residues long. Germline values: CDR1 MNHNS, CDR2 SASEGT. The CDR3 region has the DNA TGTGCCAGCAGTGAAGCACCCCCGACTGGGGGTACGCAGTATTTT. It codes for CASSEAPPTGGTQYF.

The CDR3 sequence is CASSQMVSGSSYNEQFF. The CDR3 DNA sequence: TGTGCCAGCAGCCAAATGGTTAGCGGAAGCTCCTACAATGAGCAGTTCTTC. V is TRBV5-6 and J is TRBJ2-1; D is possibly TRBD2 (6 bases). V was trimmed by 4 bases and J by 0 bases, leaving 17 bases between them. Germline lookup yields CDR1 SGHDT and CDR2 YYEEEE. The CDR3 contains 17 residues.

The chain combines TRBV11-3 with TRBJ1-1, with 7 positions matching TRBD1. The CDR3 consists of 15 residues. From germline, CDR1 is SGHNT and CDR2 YENEEA. V shed 1 base and J 1 base; nucleotides not matched to a gene: 3. CDR3 sequence reads: CASSLGGTANTEAFF. The DNA for the CDR3 is TGTGCCAGCAGCTTAGGGGGGACAGCGAACACTGAAGCTTTCTTT.